The 25 T cell receptor beta chains listed next were all sequenced from one sample in a study of technical replicates of blood from several donors. Libraries were prepared by immunoSEQ multiplex PCR; TCRdb keeps only in-frame clonotypes and omits some of them. The repertoire consists of approximately 90,000 clones, with 95% occurring once and the leading ten covering approximately 0.25%. The specimen was T cells isolated from PBMCs. The origin of the receptors is a human donor in good health.

The CDR3 nucleotides are TGTGCCTGGGGACGGGGGGGGAGTGAAAAACTGTTTTTT. It translates to CAWGRGGSEKLFF. The gene calls are TRBV30 and TRBJ1-4, with TRBD1 as a possible D gene (5 bases). V was trimmed by 5 bases and J by 7 bases, leaving 14 bases between them. CDR3 length: 13 residues. Germline CDR1 is GTSNPN and CDR2 is SVGIG (reference sequence).

The chain has TRBV27 and TRBJ2-7, with TRBD2 as a possible D gene (6 bases). CDR1 and CDR2 from the germline V gene are MNHEY and SMNVEV (reference sequence). V lost 3 bases, J lost 7 bases, and 19 bases lay in between. This CDR3 is built from 15 residues. CDR3 sequence: CASSFSWNSGGEQYF. The CDR3 region has the DNA TGTGCCAGCAGTTTTTCCTGGAACTCCGGAGGGGAGCAGTACTTC.

The rearrangement joins TRBV5-1 to TRBJ2-5; possibly TRBD1 for D (7 bases). V dropped 3 bases and J dropped 5 bases, with 17 bases sitting between them. Looked up from germline, CDR1 is SGHRS and CDR2 is YFSETQ. CDR3 length: 15 amino acids. The CDR3 nucleotides read TGCGCCAGCAGCTCGACAGGGACCAGCGGGGAGACCCAGTACTTC. As protein: CASSSTGTSGETQYF.

The chain recombines TRBV7-9 with TRBJ2-4, with TRBD1 identical over 7 bases. The junction had 8 bases not matched to a gene; V was cut back by 2 bases and J by 16 bases. There are 12 residues in the CDR3. The V gene's germline CDR1 is SEHNR and CDR2 FQNEAQ (reference sequence). The CDR3, as DNA: TGTGCCAGCAGCTTAACCGGGACAGCCTGCTACTTC. Encoded protein: CASSLTGTACYF. Full variable domain (remainder filled in from reference TRBV7-9 and TRBJ2-4): DTGVSQNPRHKITKRGQNVTFRCDPISEHNRLYWYRQTLGQGPEFLTYFQNEAQLEKSRLLSDRFSAERPKGSFSTLEIQRTEQGDSAMYLCASSLTGTACYFGAGTRLSVL.

V and J are TRBV6-4 and TRBJ2-4, with D possibly matching TRBD1 (6 bases). Germline V gene data show CDR1 as MRHNA and CDR2 as SNTAGT. CDR3 length: 13 amino acids. V was clipped by 6 bases and J by 8 bases, with 14 bases between them. The CDR3 nucleotides read TGTGCCAGCAGCAGGGGCCTAGGAGACATTCAGTACTTC. Translating it yields CASSRGLGDIQYF.

V is TRBV10-3 and J is TRBJ2-5; weak D call: TRBD1 (5 bases). The CDR3 has 14 residues. Per germline, CDR1 ENHRY and CDR2 SYGVKD. Deletions cut 6 bases from V and 1 base from J, with 12 bases between. DNA for the CDR3: TGTGCCATCAGACAAGACAGCCTCCAAGAGACCCAGTACTTC. This codes for CAIRQDSLQETQYF.

This clone was seen only once. The chain couples TRBV9 to TRBJ1-3; D may be TRBD1 (5 bases). The germline V gene encodes CDR1 SGDLS and CDR2 YYNGEE. CDR3 size: 15 residues. The V gene lost 0 bases and the J gene lost 4 bases, with 11 bases spanning the gap. CDR3 residues: CASSVGAQGGNTIYF. The CDR3 bases are TGTGCCAGCAGCGTAGGGGCCCAGGGAGGAAACACCATATATTTT.

The rearrangement links TRBV4-1 to TRBJ2-5, with 9 positions matching TRBD2. CDR1 is MGHRA and CDR2 is YSYEKL in the germline V gene. The CDR3 runs to 15 residues. With V trimmed by 4 bases and J by 2 bases, 5 bases remained unmatched. In nucleotides, the CDR3 is TGCGCCAGCAGCCCCCGACTAGCGGAGCAAGAGACCCAGTACTTC. Residues: CASSPRLAEQETQYF.

Comments on this clone: At one boundary the junction diverges from the germline segment, which might be a read error. The CDR3 DNA sequence: TGCAGCGTTGAGGGGGGGACAGGGGGGATCACATATACGCAGTATTTT. Translating it yields CSVEGGTGGITYTQYF. V and J are TRBV29-1 and TRBJ2-3; 11 positions agree with TRBD1. Germline lookup yields CDR1 SQVTM and CDR2 ANQGSEA. CDR3 size: 16 residues.

The chain uses TRBV14 and TRBJ2-5; 7 bases line up with TRBD2. The germline CDR1 and CDR2 sequences are SGHDN and FVKESK. V was clipped by 0 bases and J by 6 bases; unmatched bases: 7. The CDR3 is 15 amino acids. CDR3 in amino acids: CASSQEVAGAQTQYF. The CDR3 DNA reads TGTGCCAGCAGCCAAGAAGTGGCGGGAGCACAGACCCAGTACTTC.

The rearrangement links TRBV5-4 to TRBJ2-7, with TRBD1 matching 8 bases. The CDR3 is made up of 13 amino acids. Germline assignment: CDR1 SGHNT and CDR2 YYREEE (reference sequence). V shed 1 base and J 7 bases; nucleotides not matched to a gene: 4. The CDR3 sequence is CASSLRTGTEQYF. The CDR3 bases are TGTGCCAGCAGCTTGAGGACAGGGACAGAGCAGTACTTC.

This clone has only a few counts. The rearrangement joins TRBV5-1 to TRBJ1-1, with TRBD1 matching over 8 bases. This CDR3 is 17 amino acids long. With V trimmed by 4 bases and J by 5 bases, 16 bases remained unmatched. The germline gives CDR1 SGHRS, CDR2 YFSETQ. The CDR3 coding sequence is TGCGCCAGCAGCCTGGATGGGCAGGGGGCTCTACTGACTGAAGCTTTCTTT. It translates to CASSLDGQGALLTEAFF.

The chain has TRBV18 and TRBJ1-1, with 7 bases aligning to TRBD1. V lost 11 bases, J lost 0 bases, and 6 bases stayed unmatched. The CDR3 consists of 13 residues. Germline CDR1 and CDR2: KGHSH and LQKENI. The chain's CDR3 is CAAGQGVNTEAFF. As DNA, the CDR3 is TGTGCCGCGGGTCAGGGGGTGAACACTGAAGCTTTCTTT.

The table lists this clone with a count of one. The CDR3 region is CASSSQVSEAFF. The CDR3 DNA sequence: TGTGCCAGCAGTTCCCAGGTCTCTGAAGCTTTCTTT. This chain links TRBV28 with TRBJ1-1, with D hard to call. Trimming left V 4 bases short and J 6 bases short, with 9 bases between. In germline, CDR1 is MDHEN, CDR2 SYDVKM. The CDR3 extends over 12 amino acids.

The rearrangement joins TRBV5-1 to TRBJ2-2; TRBD2 matches at 10 bases. This CDR3 spans 16 amino acids. The J segment lost 7 bases and the V segment lost 0 bases, leaving 6 bases of the junction unmatched. Germline lookup yields CDR1 SGHRS and CDR2 YFSETQ. CDR3 residues: CASSLDSGRRVGELFF. For the CDR3, the DNA is TGCGCCAGCAGCTTGGATAGCGGGAGGCGAGTCGGGGAGCTGTTTTTT.

The chain combines TRBV19 with TRBJ2-5; 14 bases agree with TRBD2. Germline-derived CDR1 and CDR2 are LNHDA and SQIVND (reference sequence). J lost 2 bases, V lost 3 bases, and 5 bases had no gene match. The CDR3 sequence is 17 residues long. CDR3 in amino acids: CASSILGLAGGQETQYF. CDR3 nucleotides: TGTGCCAGTAGTATTCTAGGACTAGCGGGAGGTCAAGAGACCCAGTACTTC.

V and J are TRBV29-1 and TRBJ1-2; D is possibly TRBD1 (5 bases). Trimming removed 4 bases from V and 4 bases from J, with 22 bases in between. This CDR3 region has 16 residues. Germline V lookup: CDR1 SQVTM, CDR2 ANQGSEA. The CDR3 DNA reads as TGCAGCGTTGTGGGTATTGGGGCTGCAGGCGGCTATGGCTACACCTTC. Its protein product is CSVVGIGAAGGYGYTF. The complete variable domain, with remaining parts taken from reference TRBV29-1 and TRBJ1-2, reads SAVISQKPSRDICQRGTSLTIQCQVDSQVTMMFWYRQQPGQSLTLIATANQGSEATYESGFVIDKFPISRPNLTFSTLTVSNMSPEDSSIYLCSVVGIGAAGGYGYTFGSGTRLTVV.

The chain recombines TRBV2 with TRBJ2-1; D ambiguous. The V and J ends lost 2 bases and 5 bases respectively, with 13 bases between them. Per germline, CDR1 SNHLY and CDR2 FYNNEI. The CDR3 is 15 amino acids. This CDR3 reads CASSEPRGPDNEQFF. The CDR3 DNA is TGTGCCAGCAGTGAACCCCGTGGGCCCGACAATGAGCAGTTCTTC.

J is TRBJ2-1 and V is TRBV5-1; 7 bases fit TRBD1. From germline, CDR1 is SGHRS and CDR2 YFSETQ. The CDR3 length is 14 residues. Trimming took 4 bases from V and 8 from J; bases not matched to a gene: 9. CDR3 sequence reads: CASSGGQTGDEQFF. Written as DNA, the CDR3 is TGCGCCAGCAGCGGGGGACAGACCGGGGATGAGCAGTTCTTC.

V usage is TRBV5-1 and J usage is TRBJ2-2; D call uncertain. The CDR3 contains 15 residues. Trimming took 2 bases from V and 0 from J, leaving 8 bases between them. Looked up from germline, CDR1 is SGHRS and CDR2 is YFSETQ. Here the CDR3 DNA reads TGCGCCAGCAGCTTCGTCGGTACGAACACCGGGGAGCTGTTTTTT. Residues: CASSFVGTNTGELFF.

The chain links TRBV13 to TRBJ2-1; a possible D gene is TRBD2 (7 bases). The V and J ends lost 4 bases and 4 bases respectively, with 14 bases between them. CDR3 length: 15 amino acids. Germline CDR1 PRHDT, CDR2 FYEKMQ (reference sequence). CDR3 amino acids: CASSSVGGGYNEQFF. For the CDR3, the DNA is TGTGCCAGCAGCTCCGTGGGAGGGGGGTACAATGAGCAGTTCTTC.

V is TRBV9 and J is TRBJ2-7; TRBD1 aligns across 7 bases. The CDR3 extends over 14 amino acids. V shed 3 bases, J shed 2 bases, and the junction held 5 bases outside the gene matches. Germline CDR1 and CDR2: SGDLS and YYNGEE. CDR3 bases: TGTGCCAGCAGCGCTGGGACAGTTGCCTACGAGCAGTACTTC. Its protein is CASSAGTVAYEQYF.

The chain recombines TRBV6-1 with TRBJ2-7; D is undetermined. The germline V gene encodes CDR1 MNHNS and CDR2 SASEGT. Trimming left V 3 bases short and J 6 bases short, with 12 bases between. The CDR3 totals 13 residues. For the CDR3, the DNA is TGTGCCAGCAGTGAGGTGATTGAGGTCGAGCAGTACTTC. Translating it yields CASSEVIEVEQYF.

V is TRBV15 and J is TRBJ1-5, with 7 bases fitting TRBD1. Losses at the gene ends were 5 bases for V and 5 bases for J; bases not matched to a gene: 3. The germline CDR1 and CDR2 sequences are LNHNV and YYDKDF (reference sequence). The CDR3 is 13 residues long. The CDR3 spells CATSQDRHQPQHF. In nucleotides, the CDR3 is TGTGCCACCAGCCAGGACAGGCATCAGCCCCAGCATTTT.

The gene calls are TRBV5-4 and TRBJ1-4; TRBD1 is a possible D gene (6 bases). In germline, CDR1 is SGHNT, CDR2 YYREEE (reference sequence). Trimming took off 1 base at V and 8 bases at J, with 12 bases between the two ends. The length of the CDR3 is 14 residues. CDR3 amino acids: CASSLRQEDEKLFF. The DNA of the CDR3 is TGTGCCAGCAGCTTGAGACAGGAGGACGAAAAACTGTTTTTT. Variable domain in full (rest from reference TRBV5-4 and TRBJ1-4): ETGVTQSPTHLIKTRGQQVTLRCSSQSGHNTVSWYQQALGQGPQFIFQYYREEENGRGNFPPRFSGLQFPNYSSELNVNALELDDSALYLCASSLRQEDEKLFFGSGTQLSVL.